Given below is one TCR beta chain in context. These data come from a study of blood T cell repertoires in COVID-19. For the study at large: COVID-19 samples from acute and convalescent phases originated in the United States, Italy and Spain.

Using immunoSEQ multiplex PCR, the repertoire was profiled, and TCRdb retains in-frame clones only, with some absent. The sample has fewer than 150,000 clones, over 80% seen once. The CDR3 runs to 16 residues. Germline CDR1 and CDR2: SGHNT and YYREEE (reference sequence). The junction had 7 bases not matched to a gene; V was cut back by 4 bases and J by 0 bases. Each participant's cohort was designated according to participant-reported clinical history. The V gene is TRBV5-4, the J gene TRBJ2-7; 10 positions agree with TRBD1. The source of this sequence is a young man who had recovered from COVID-19. Material: PBMCs or T cells enriched from blood (not recorded which). The CDR3 here is CASSLGTGASSYEQYF. The CDR3 bases are TGTGCCAGCAGCCTCGGGACAGGGGCGAGCTCCTACGAGCAGTACTTC.